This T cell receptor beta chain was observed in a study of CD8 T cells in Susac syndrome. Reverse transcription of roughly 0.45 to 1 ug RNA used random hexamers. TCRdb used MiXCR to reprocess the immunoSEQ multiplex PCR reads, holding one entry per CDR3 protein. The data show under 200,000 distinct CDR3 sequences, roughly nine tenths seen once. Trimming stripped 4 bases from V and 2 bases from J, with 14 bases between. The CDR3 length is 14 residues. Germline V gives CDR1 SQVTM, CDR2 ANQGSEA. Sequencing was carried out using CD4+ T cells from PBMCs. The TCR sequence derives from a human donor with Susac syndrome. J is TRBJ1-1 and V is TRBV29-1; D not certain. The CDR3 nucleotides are TGCAGCGTTGTCCAGGAAGGTGGAAACACTGAAGCTTTCTTT. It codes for CSVVQEGGNTEAFF.